Below are 18 T cell receptor beta chains sequenced from a single sample in a study of blood T cells in healthy people across ages. Combining a sample-barcoded 5' primer with a J-beta primer mix, a second PCR ran for roughly 7 to 12 cycles. TCRdb reprocessed the 5' RACE reads via MiXCR and lists one record per CDR3 protein. Seen here are 1 million to 1.2 million distinct CDR3 sequences, under 40% observed once, and the top ten hold about an eighth. Source material: blood. These TCRs come from a man between 18 and 35 years old in good health.

The chain links TRBV30 to TRBJ2-2; weak D call: TRBD1 (5 bases). The germline V and J ends were trimmed by 0 bases and 3 bases, with 17 bases remaining between them. The CDR3 is 17 amino acids. CDR1 and CDR2 from the germline V gene are GTSNPN and SVGIG (reference sequence). CDR3 protein: CAWSVTFPQGDTGELFF. The CDR3 nucleotides are TGTGCCTGGAGTGTAACATTTCCCCAGGGCGACACCGGGGAGCTGTTTTTT.

Details on this clonotype: A read error may be the cause here, since a much bigger clone is one base away. The rearrangement joins TRBV10-3 to TRBJ2-3; D is possibly TRBD1 (5 bases). V was cut by 11 bases and J by 3 bases, with 6 bases left in between. In germline, CDR1 is ENHRY, CDR2 SYGVKD. This CDR3 has 10 amino acids. DNA for the CDR3: TGTGCCGCAGGGACAGATACGCAGTATTTT. Amino acids: CAAGTDTQYF.

The chain has TRBV12-3 or TRBV12-4 and TRBJ1-1, with TRBD1 matching over 7 bases. This CDR3 region has 14 residues. V was pared by 6 bases and J by 2 bases, with 6 bases of the junction left unmatched. CDR3 DNA: TGTGCCAGCAGGGTAGGACAGGCCAACACTGAAGCTTTCTTT. It codes for CASRVGQANTEAFF.

V usage is TRBV7-9 and J usage is TRBJ2-3, with D possibly TRBD2 on 6 matching bases. The CDR3 totals 17 residues. V lost 3 bases, J lost 0 bases, and 16 bases lay in between. Germline V gives CDR1 SEHNR, CDR2 FQNEAQ (reference sequence). The CDR3 DNA follows: TGTGCCAGCAGCTTTACCCGGGAGAGACAGAGCACAGATACGCAGTATTTT. Protein: CASSFTRERQSTDTQYF.

The sample holds a few counts of this clonotype. The chain is built from TRBV12-3 or TRBV12-4 and TRBJ1-1; 7 nucleotides agree with TRBD1. The CDR3 has 14 residues. The V and J ends lost 7 bases and 4 bases, in that order; junction bases with no gene match: 9. This CDR3 is CASTATGNPTEAFF. The CDR3 DNA follows: TGTGCCAGCACCGCGACAGGGAATCCCACTGAAGCTTTCTTT.

The chain has TRBV6-4 and TRBJ2-2; possibly TRBD1 for D (6 bases). Germline CDR1 is MRHNA and CDR2 is SNTAGT. Trimming pared 3 bases from V and 1 base from J, leaving 15 bases between. This CDR3 contains 17 residues. The CDR3 here is CASSEGGGRGNTGELFF. In DNA form, the CDR3 reads TGTGCCAGCAGTGAGGGTGGCGGCAGGGGGAACACCGGGGAGCTGTTTTTT.

This chain uses TRBV10-3 with TRBJ2-3, with D unclear. Per the germline V gene, CDR1 is ENHRY and CDR2 is SYGVKD. The ends were cut back, 6 bases at V and 3 bases at J, with 13 bases in the middle. This CDR3 region has 14 residues. CDR3 nucleotides: TGTGCCATCAGAATATCCCTAGGGACAGATACGCAGTATTTT. Amino acid sequence: CAIRISLGTDTQYF.

Notes on this clonotype: One junction end does not reproduce the germline sequence, and a read error may be involved. This chain uses TRBV6-6 with TRBJ1-2; no clear D. Germline CDR1 MNHNY, CDR2 SVGAGI (reference sequence). CDR3 length: 13 amino acids. The CDR3 is CASSYSTDYGYIF. Here the CDR3 DNA reads TGTGCCAGCAGTTACTCTACAGACTATGGCTACATCTTC.

This clonotype showed up many times. The chain recombines TRBV12-3 or TRBV12-4 with TRBJ2-7; 7 bases align to TRBD2. The CDR3 covers 14 residues. J gave up 3 bases and V 2 bases, and 4 bases lay outside the gene matches. The CDR3 region is CASSLLGGFYEQYF. The CDR3 region has the DNA TGTGCCAGCAGTTTACTCGGGGGGTTCTACGAGCAGTACTTC.

The genes are TRBV20-1 and TRBJ2-5; the match to TRBD2 covers 8 bases. Germline V gene data show CDR1 as DFQATT and CDR2 as SNEGSKA (reference sequence). V shed 0 bases and J 4 bases; nucleotides not matched to a gene: 7. The CDR3 extends over 15 amino acids. This chain's CDR3 is CSARDPGGALETQYF. The CDR3 nucleotides read TGCAGTGCTAGAGATCCGGGGGGGGCCCTAGAGACCCAGTACTTC.

The rearrangement uses TRBV2 and TRBJ2-3; D unresolved. The CDR3 runs 12 residues. Germline assignment: CDR1 SNHLY and CDR2 FYNNEI. V lost 8 bases and J 1 base, leaving 7 bases between the germline ends. The CDR3 nucleotides are TGTGCCAGCCACAGAGGCACAGATACGCAGTATTTT. Translated: CASHRGTDTQYF.

This chain joins TRBV20-1 and TRBJ1-2, with 7 positions matching TRBD1. CDR1 DFQATT and CDR2 SNEGSKA come from the germline V gene (reference sequence). V dropped 7 bases and J dropped 8; count of bases not matched to a gene: 7. This CDR3 has 11 residues. CDR3 coding DNA: TGCAGTGGGGACAGCATCTGGGGCTACACCTTC. Amino acids: CSGDSIWGYTF.

The chain recombines TRBV20-1 with TRBJ2-1, with D possibly being TRBD2 (6 bases). CDR1 DFQATT and CDR2 SNEGSKA come from the germline V gene (reference sequence). The CDR3 is 15 residues long. V was clipped by 5 bases and J by 2 bases, with 16 bases between them. The CDR3 sequence is CSALNPGLPYNEQFF. In nucleotides, the CDR3 is TGCAGTGCTTTGAATCCGGGACTCCCCTACAATGAGCAGTTCTTC.

CDR3: CASSLDQGEGEKLFF. The CDR3 nucleotides read TGCGCCAGCAGCTTGGATCAGGGGGAAGGAGAAAAACTGTTTTTT. The chain recombines TRBV5-1 with TRBJ1-4; TRBD1 agrees at 7 bases. The CDR3 covers 15 residues. Trimming removed 0 bases from V and 8 bases from J; junction bases left unmatched: 7. Per the germline V gene, CDR1 is SGHRS and CDR2 is YFSETQ.

Only a few counts were recorded for this clonotype. This CDR3 is CSASLGGFYEQYF. The CDR3 region has the DNA TGCAGTGCTAGTTTAGGGGGCTTCTACGAGCAGTACTTC. The chain has TRBV20-1 and TRBJ2-7; 7 nucleotides match TRBD1. Germline lookup yields CDR1 DFQATT and CDR2 SNEGSKA (reference sequence). J gave up 3 bases and V 3 bases, and 5 bases lay outside the gene matches. The CDR3 length is 13 residues.

This clonotype was seen only a few times. The V call is TRBV25-1, the J call TRBJ1-2, with 7 nucleotides matching TRBD1. Germline assignment: CDR1 MGHDK and CDR2 SYGVNS. Germline trimming cut 4 bases from V and 3 bases from J; bases unmatched to any gene: 11. This CDR3 comprises 16 residues. DNA for the CDR3: TGTGCCAGCAGTGGACAGGGAGTCCACAGCTACTATGGCTACACCTTC. It codes for CASSGQGVHSYYGYTF.

Ten or more counts support this clonotype. The rearrangement links TRBV11-1 to TRBJ2-3; either TRBD1 or TRBD2 may fit D (5 bases each). Germline-derived CDR1 and CDR2 are SGHAT and FQDESV (reference sequence). Trimming removed 5 bases from V and 0 bases from J, with 15 bases in between. The CDR3 loop spans 16 amino acids. The CDR3 DNA sequence: TGTGCCAGCAGCCGTCGGGGCGGATATAGCACAGATACGCAGTATTTT. It yields the protein CASSRRGGYSTDTQYF.

The genes are TRBV7-9 and TRBJ2-3; TRBD2 agrees at 9 bases. CDR1 is SEHNR and CDR2 is FQNEAQ in the germline V gene (reference sequence). The CDR3 is 16 amino acids. The V and J ends lost 3 bases and 6 bases, in that order; junction bases with no gene match: 10. The CDR3 nucleotides are TGTGCCAGCAGCTTTTCCGGGACTAGCTCGTTTGATACGCAGTATTTT. The encoded protein is CASSFSGTSSFDTQYF.